Shown below are 14 T cell receptor beta chains from a single sample sequenced in a study of CD8 T cell repertoires and HIV-1 epitope variants. Their specific antigens are unknown. The assay was immunoSEQ multiplex PCR, and TCRdb's table has in-frame clones only and misses some. The table records more than 4,000 clones, about 70% of them present only once. What was sequenced was cultured CD8+ T cells derived from PBMCs. The receptors derive from a male donor with HIV.

The V gene is TRBV19, the J gene TRBJ1-5; tentatively, D is TRBD1 (5 bases). CDR3 size: 15 residues. CDR1 is LNHDA and CDR2 is SQIVND in the germline V gene (reference sequence). V lost 7 bases, J lost 2 bases, and 15 bases lay in between. CDR3 DNA sequence: TGTGCCAGTACTCTTTCGCAACAGGGCAATCAGCCCCAGCATTTT. This sequence encodes CASTLSQQGNQPQHF.

This rearrangement joins TRBV10-3 to TRBJ1-5; D is undetermined. CDR1 and CDR2 from the germline V gene are ENHRY and SYGVKD. Trimming cost V 2 bases and J 6 bases, with 8 bases left between them. The CDR3 consists of 13 residues. CDR3 in DNA: TGTGCCATCAGTGAGGAAAGCGGTCAGCCCCAGCATTTT. This gives the protein CAISEESGQPQHF.

The V and J genes are TRBV5-6 and TRBJ1-4, with D tentatively TRBD1 (5 bases). The germline gives CDR1 SGHDT, CDR2 YYEEEE. Between the trimmed V and J ends, which lost 1 base and 5 bases, there was a span of 21 bases. This CDR3 spans 18 amino acids. CDR3 loop: CASSLTLRTLTANEKLFF. The CDR3 region has the DNA TGTGCCAGCAGCTTGACACTCCGGACGTTGACAGCGAATGAAAAACTGTTTTTT.

This chain uses TRBV5-6 with TRBJ2-1; 10 nucleotides line up with TRBD2. Germline CDR1 is SGHDT and CDR2 is YYEEEE. Trimming removed 3 bases from V and 6 bases from J; junction bases left unmatched: 6. This CDR3 has 15 residues. CDR3 DNA sequence: TGTGCCAGCAGCTCTAGCGGGGGCTTAGGCAATGAGCAGTTCTTC. Translated, it gives CASSSSGGLGNEQFF.

This clone was recorded a few times. The chain's CDR3 is CATSRDRGLNTEAFF. The CDR3 DNA reads TGTGCCACCAGCAGAGACCGGGGTTTAAACACTGAAGCTTTCTTT. The V call is TRBV15, the J call TRBJ1-1, with D unclear. Trimming took 0 bases from V and 2 from J, leaving 10 bases between them. The CDR3 length is 15 residues. Germline CDR1 and CDR2: LNHNV and YYDKDF (reference sequence).

CDR3 in DNA: TGTGCCAGCCTCCAGGGGGCTCAAGAGACCCAGTACTTC. Its protein product is CASLQGAQETQYF. The chain couples TRBV7-9 to TRBJ2-5; 8 bases map to TRBD1. Germline V gene lookup returns CDR1 SEHNR and CDR2 FQNEAQ (reference sequence). The CDR3 length is 13 residues. The V gene end was trimmed by 8 bases and the J gene end by 2 bases; junction bases not matched to a gene: 4.

This clone came up once. V is TRBV7-8 and J is TRBJ2-1, with TRBD1 identical over 8 bases. Germline V CDR1 and CDR2: SGHVS, FQNEAQ. The CDR3 is made up of 16 amino acids. V lost 1 base and J lost 4; bases outside the gene matches: 6. The CDR3 here is CASSLVQGAIYNEQFF. Written as DNA, the CDR3 is TGTGCCAGCAGCTTAGTGCAGGGGGCAATATACAATGAGCAGTTCTTC.

This chain links TRBV9 with TRBJ1-1; D gene uncertain. Germline CDR1 and CDR2: SGDLS and YYNGEE. V was clipped by 0 bases and J by 2 bases, with 8 bases between them. The CDR3 loop spans 14 amino acids. The CDR3 sequence: CASSVATDNTEAFF. The CDR3 DNA follows: TGTGCCAGCAGCGTAGCGACGGATAACACTGAAGCTTTCTTT.

The chain has TRBV2 and TRBJ2-7; TRBD1 might be the D (5 bases). Trimming removed 8 bases at V and 2 bases at J, with 10 bases between. The germline CDR1 and CDR2 sequences are SNHLY and FYNNEI. The CDR3 is 12 amino acids. The CDR3 coding sequence is TGTGCCAGCGATGGCAGGGCCTACGAGCAGTACTTC. It yields the protein CASDGRAYEQYF.

The CDR3 DNA reads as TGCGCCAGCAGCTGGGGGTCCTACGAGCAGTACTTC. It encodes CASSWGSYEQYF. The chain recombines TRBV5-1 with TRBJ2-7, with D perhaps being TRBD1 or TRBD2 (5 bases each). The length of the CDR3 is 12 residues. Trimming removed 3 bases from V and 1 base from J, with 5 bases in between. Germline lookup yields CDR1 SGHRS and CDR2 YFSETQ.

CDR3 DNA: TGTGCCACCAGTCACAGGTATTCCTACGAGCAGTACTTC. Its protein is CATSHRYSYEQYF. This chain joins TRBV15 and TRBJ2-7, with TRBD1 as a possible D gene (5 bases). The germline gives CDR1 LNHNV, CDR2 YYDKDF (reference sequence). V was shortened by 6 bases and J by 1 base, with 10 bases between the two germline ends. There are 13 residues in the CDR3. The full variable domain, with the rest looked up from reference TRBV15 and TRBJ2-7, is DAMVIQNPRYQVTQFGKPVTLSCSQTLNHNVMYWYQQKSSQAPKLLFHYYDKDFNNEADTPDNFQSRRPNTSFCFLDIRSPGLGDTAMYLCATSHRYSYEQYFGPGTRLTVT.

The chain couples TRBV30 to TRBJ1-2; D gene uncertain. Germline values: CDR1 GTSNPN, CDR2 SVGIG (reference sequence). Trimming pared 0 bases from V and 8 bases from J, leaving 13 bases between. CDR3 length: 13 residues. This chain's CDR3 is CAWSVGSSIGYTF. CDR3 bases: TGTGCCTGGAGTGTTGGGTCTAGTATCGGCTACACCTTC.

This sequence joins TRBV4-1 and TRBJ1-4, with 7 bases aligning to TRBD1. With V trimmed by 0 bases and J by 0 bases, 7 bases remained unmatched. The CDR3 is made up of 18 amino acids. From germline, CDR1 is MGHRA and CDR2 YSYEKL. The DNA of the CDR3 is TGCGCCAGCAGCCAAGATGGAAGGGGGCTTGCAACTAATGAAAAACTGTTTTTT. Amino acids: CASSQDGRGLATNEKLFF.

V gene TRBV29-1 combines with J gene TRBJ2-7; TRBD1 or TRBD2 may be the D gene (5 bases each). The CDR3 consists of 12 residues. Germline values: CDR1 SQVTM, CDR2 ANQGSEA. Trimming stripped 6 bases from V and 1 base from J, with 10 bases between. This chain's CDR3 is CSVGDGSYEQYF. CDR3 nucleotides: TGCAGCGTCGGGGACGGATCCTACGAGCAGTACTTC.